The 16 T cell receptor beta chains presented below share a single source sample, sequenced in a study of T cells in Graves' hyperthyroidism and ophthalmopathy. Using RNA transcripts as the source, TCR beta CDR3 regions were amplified. Researchers ran a first-round RT-PCR on the TCR CDR3 using the HTBI primer set. MiXCR was run by TCRdb on the multiplex PCR reads, yielding one entry per CDR3 protein. This sample carries 600,000 to 700,000 distinct CDR3 sequences, approximately 42% of them seen once, and the ten largest clones take less than 9.5%. The material sequenced was peripheral blood or thyroid tissue (not recorded which). All receptors derive from an adult man with Graves' disease, either hyperthyroidism or ophthalmopathy (not recorded which).

This clonotype showed up just a few times. This chain uses TRBV5-1 with TRBJ2-7; TRBD1 agrees at 7 bases. The J segment lost 12 bases and the V segment lost 10 bases, leaving 19 bases of the junction unmatched. Germline V gene data show CDR1 as SGHRS and CDR2 as YFSETQ. The length of the CDR3 is 13 residues. DNA for the CDR3: TGCGCCCTCAATCCCCCACAGGGGCCCTGGCGGTACTTC. Translating it yields CALNPPQGPWRYF. The full variable domain, its missing parts supplied by reference TRBV5-1 and TRBJ2-7, is KAGVTQTPRYLIKTRGQQVTLSCSPISGHRSVSWYQQTPGQGLQFLFEYFSETQRNKGNFPGRFSGRQFSNSRSEMNVSTLELGDSALYLCALNPPQGPWRYFGPGTRLTVT.

The gene calls are TRBV9 and TRBJ1-1, with D unclear. From germline, CDR1 is SGDLS and CDR2 YYNGEE. Trimming took 2 bases from V and 6 from J, leaving 11 bases between them. There are 13 residues in the CDR3. CDR3 DNA sequence: TGTGCCAGCAGCGTTACGTTGGGAGCTGAAGCTTTCTTT. This translates into CASSVTLGAEAFF. The full variable domain, completed using reference TRBV9 and TRBJ1-1, is DSGVTQTPKHLITATGQRVTLRCSPRSGDLSVYWYQQSLDQGLQFLIQYYNGEERAKGNILERFSAQQFPDLHSELNLSSLELGDSALYFCASSVTLGAEAFFGQGTRLTVV.

The chain carries TRBV5-6 and TRBJ2-7; 9 bases align to TRBD2. Germline lookup yields CDR1 SGHDT and CDR2 YYEEEE. The CDR3 runs 15 residues. V was pared by 4 bases and J by 0 bases, with 5 bases of the junction left unmatched. The CDR3 coding sequence is TGTGCCAGCAGCCCCGGGACTAGCCGCTCCTACGAGCAGTACTTC. This sequence encodes CASSPGTSRSYEQYF. Complete variable domain (other parts from reference TRBV5-6 and TRBJ2-7): DAGVTQSPTHLIKTRGQQVTLRCSPKSGHDTVSWYQQALGQGPQFIFQYYEEEERQRGNFPDRFSGHQFPNYSSELNVNALLLGDSALYLCASSPGTSRSYEQYFGPGTRLTVT.

The V gene is TRBV7-3, the J gene TRBJ2-2, with D perhaps being TRBD1 or TRBD2 (5 bases each). In germline, CDR1 is SGHTA, CDR2 FQGTGA. Between the trimmed V and J ends, which lost 0 bases and 4 bases, there was a span of 9 bases. CDR3 length: 15 amino acids. For the CDR3, the DNA is TGTGCCAGCAGCTTAACTTGGGACCGCACCGGGGAGCTGTTTTTT. It codes for CASSLTWDRTGELFF. Drawing the rest from reference TRBV7-3 and TRBJ2-2, the complete variable domain is GAGVSQTPSNKVTEKGKYVELRCDPISGHTALYWYRQSLGQGPEFLIYFQGTGAADDSGLPNDRFFAVRPEGSVSTLKIQRTERGDSAVYLCASSLTWDRTGELFFGEGSRLTVL.

This clonotype was observed many times. This chain connects TRBV7-9 to TRBJ2-5; 12 bases agree with TRBD1. The CDR3 is 15 amino acids. Germline CDR1 and CDR2: SEHNR and FQNEAQ (reference sequence). Trimming took 5 bases from V and 5 from J; bases not matched to a gene: 6. In nucleotides, the CDR3 is TGTGCCAGCAGCGAGGGACAGGGGGCCCGGGAGACCCAGTACTTC. Translation: CASSEGQGARETQYF.

J is TRBJ2-5 and V is TRBV29-1, with TRBD1 identical over 7 bases. V shed 2 bases and J 4 bases; nucleotides not matched to a gene: 4. The CDR3 is 13 residues long. The germline gives CDR1 SQVTM, CDR2 ANQGSEA. CDR3 DNA: TGCAGCGTTGAACCGACAGGGCGAGAGACCCAGTACTTC. Amino acids: CSVEPTGRETQYF.

For this clonotype: It may be a read error: a sequence one base away is much more abundant. V is TRBV9 and J is TRBJ1-5, with no clear D. Germline V gene sequence: CDR1 SGDLS, CDR2 YYNGEE. There are 15 residues in the CDR3. The CDR3 DNA reads TGTGCCAGCAGCGGATCAGCCTTTAGCAATCGGCCCCAGCATTTT. It encodes CASSGSAFSNRPQHF. The full variable domain, its missing parts supplied by reference TRBV9 and TRBJ1-5, is DSGVTQTPKHLITATGQRVTLRCSPRSGDLSVYWYQQSLDQGLQFLIQYYNGEERAKGNILERFSAQQFPDLHSELNLSSLELGDSALYFCASSGSAFSNRPQHFGDGTRLSIL.

This chain connects TRBV20-1 to TRBJ1-5; D is possibly TRBD1 (6 bases). The CDR3 contains 14 residues. Germline values: CDR1 DFQATT, CDR2 SNEGSKA (reference sequence). V lost 4 bases, J lost 3 bases, and 13 bases lay in between. The CDR3 coding sequence is TGCAGTGCTAAGCCGGGGGCAGCCAATCAGCCCCAGCATTTT. Its translation: CSAKPGAANQPQHF.

As for this clonotype: The germline gene is not matched at one end of the junction; a read error may be the cause. This chain links TRBV7-6 with TRBJ1-1; a weak D match, TRBD1 (6 bases). CDR1 and CDR2 from the germline V gene are SGHVS and FNYEAQ. The CDR3 contains 16 residues. CDR3 sequence: CASSQRTATKNTEAFF. In nucleotides, the CDR3 is TGCGCCAGCAGCCAAAGGACAGCCACCAAGAACACTGAAGCTTTCTTT.

Here the CDR3 reads CASSLVAGTSGYTGELFF. CDR3 DNA sequence: TGTGCCAGCAGCTTAGTGGCCGGGACTAGCGGCTACACCGGGGAGCTGTTTTTT. V gene TRBV7-8 combines with J gene TRBJ2-2, with 11 bases identical to TRBD2. The CDR3 loop spans 18 amino acids. Germline V lookup: CDR1 SGHVS, CDR2 FQNEAQ. The ends lost 1 base at V and 3 bases at J; junction bases unmatched: 7.

This clonotype was recorded many times. The chain carries TRBV10-3 and TRBJ2-5, with D tentatively TRBD2 (6 bases). The CDR3 extends over 13 amino acids. Between the trimmed V and J ends, which lost 4 bases and 5 bases, there was a span of 11 bases. Per the germline V gene, CDR1 is ENHRY and CDR2 is SYGVKD. CDR3: CAISVTSEETQYF. CDR3 nucleotide sequence: TGTGCCATCAGTGTGACTAGTGAGGAGACCCAGTACTTC.

This rearrangement joins TRBV20-1 to TRBJ1-1; maybe TRBD1 (6 bases). The CDR3 is made up of 14 amino acids. Germline lookup yields CDR1 DFQATT and CDR2 SNEGSKA (reference sequence). The ends were cut back, 1 base at V and 6 bases at J, with 15 bases in the middle. In nucleotides, the CDR3 is TGCAGTGCTAGAGTTACAGGGTGGGGAGCTGAAGCTTTCTTT. Translated: CSARVTGWGAEAFF.

The chain links TRBV7-9 to TRBJ2-7; 9 bases align to TRBD2. This CDR3 spans 16 amino acids. With V trimmed by 5 bases and J by 5 bases, 13 bases remained unmatched. From germline, CDR1 is SEHNR and CDR2 FQNEAQ (reference sequence). CDR3 bases: TGTGCCAGCAGCCTATTTGCGGGGGGGCTATCGGACGAGCAGTACTTC. Its translation: CASSLFAGGLSDEQYF.

The chain joins TRBV25-1 to TRBJ2-5, with a tentative D call TRBD2 (6 bases). The CDR3 totals 15 residues. Germline V gene sequence: CDR1 MGHDK, CDR2 SYGVNS. V was clipped by 6 bases and J by 5 bases, with 19 bases between them. CDR3 nucleotide sequence: TGTGCCAGCAGCCAAATACTACGGGGGAAGGAGACCCAGTACTTC. This translates into CASSQILRGKETQYF.

This clonotype showed up just a few times. V gene TRBV20-1 combines with J gene TRBJ1-4; possible D gene TRBD1, 5 bases. Trimming shortened V by 1 base and J by 0 bases, and 9 bases separated the two germline ends. From germline, CDR1 is DFQATT and CDR2 SNEGSKA (reference sequence). This CDR3 is 15 amino acids long. In DNA, the CDR3 is TGCAGTGCTAGAGTCTGGGGGGCAACTAATGAAAAACTGTTTTTT. Protein sequence: CSARVWGATNEKLFF.

There are a few counts of this clonotype. The V call is TRBV29-1, the J call TRBJ1-1; D gene ambiguous. The CDR3 covers 11 residues. Germline V gene sequence: CDR1 SQVTM, CDR2 ANQGSEA. Trimming removed 7 bases at V and 9 bases at J, with 15 bases between. The DNA of the CDR3 is TGCAGCGCTAGAAAGGGTTCCCAAGCTTTCTTT. Translation gives CSARKGSQAFF.